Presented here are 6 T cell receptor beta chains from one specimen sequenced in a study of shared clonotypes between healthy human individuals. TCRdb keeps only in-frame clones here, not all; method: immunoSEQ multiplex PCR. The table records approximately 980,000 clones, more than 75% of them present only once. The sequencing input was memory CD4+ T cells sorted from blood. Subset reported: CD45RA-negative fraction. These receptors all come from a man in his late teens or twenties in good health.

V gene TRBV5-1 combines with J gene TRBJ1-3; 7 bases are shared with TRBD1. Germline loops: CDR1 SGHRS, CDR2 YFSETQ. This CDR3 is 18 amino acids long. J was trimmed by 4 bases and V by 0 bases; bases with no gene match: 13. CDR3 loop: CASSLGLMGQSSGNTIYF. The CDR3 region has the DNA TGCGCCAGCAGCTTGGGCCTGATGGGACAGTCAAGCGGAAACACCATATATTTT.

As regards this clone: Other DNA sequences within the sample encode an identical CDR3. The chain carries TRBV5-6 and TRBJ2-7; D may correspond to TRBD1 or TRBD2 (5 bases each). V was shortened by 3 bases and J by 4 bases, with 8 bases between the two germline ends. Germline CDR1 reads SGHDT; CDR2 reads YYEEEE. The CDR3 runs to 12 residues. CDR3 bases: TGTGCCAGCAGCTGGGGGTTTTACGAGCAGTACTTC. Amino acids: CASSWGFYEQYF.

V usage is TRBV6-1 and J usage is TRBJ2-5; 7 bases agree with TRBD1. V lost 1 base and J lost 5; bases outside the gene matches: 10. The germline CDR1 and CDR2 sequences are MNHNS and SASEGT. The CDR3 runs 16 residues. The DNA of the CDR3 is TGTGCCAGCAGTGAAGGGACAGGTGTCATCTCGGAGACCCAGTACTTC. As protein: CASSEGTGVISETQYF.

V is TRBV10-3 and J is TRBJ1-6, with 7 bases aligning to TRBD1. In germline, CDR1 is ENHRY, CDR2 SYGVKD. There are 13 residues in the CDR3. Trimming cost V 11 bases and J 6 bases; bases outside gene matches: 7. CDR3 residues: CAAAGGTNSPLHF. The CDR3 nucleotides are TGTGCCGCCGCAGGGGGAACTAATTCACCCCTCCACTTT.

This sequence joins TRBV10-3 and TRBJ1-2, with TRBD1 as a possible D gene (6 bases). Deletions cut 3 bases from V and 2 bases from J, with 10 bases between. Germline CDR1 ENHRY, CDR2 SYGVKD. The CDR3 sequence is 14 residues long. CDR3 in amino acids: CAISDRGPNYGYTF. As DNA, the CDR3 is TGTGCCATCAGTGACAGGGGCCCGAACTATGGCTACACCTTC.

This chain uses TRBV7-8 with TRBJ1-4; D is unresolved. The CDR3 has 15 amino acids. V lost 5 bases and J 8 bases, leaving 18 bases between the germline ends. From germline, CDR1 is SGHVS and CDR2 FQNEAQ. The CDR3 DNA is TGTGCCAGCAGCGACATCGAGGAGGCCGAAGAAAAACTGTTTTTT. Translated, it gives CASSDIEEAEEKLFF.